The text below deals with one TCR beta chain. The antigen is unknown. Within Nashville, Tennessee resided all donors, each a Caucasian adult. This entry belongs to a study of shared clonotypes between healthy human individuals. V was clipped by 0 bases and J by 4 bases; unmatched bases: 15. CDR3 length equals 19 residues. Germline values: CDR1 MGHRA, CDR2 YSYEKL. TCRdb's table, derived via immunoSEQ multiplex PCR, lists solely in-frame clones and lacks some. The data contain around 2.5 million clones, 93% of them seen just once; the ten biggest clones take up approximately 0.35%. Study-wide findings and caveats: Generation probabilities were higher for clonotypes shared across all four sorted-subset donors than for unshared ones.

Input material: naive CD4+ T cells from PBMCs. Specified subset: CD45RA+ positively selected. The TCR was taken from a man aged 18 to 30 in good health. Some clones in this sample may be carry-over from other donors' samples. The chain carries TRBV4-1 and TRBJ1-3; 7 bases are shared with TRBD1. The CDR3: CASSQEGQGRGSAGNTIYF. CDR3 DNA sequence: TGCGCCAGCAGCCAAGAAGGTCAGGGCAGGGGGTCAGCGGGAAACACCATATATTTT.